This T cell receptor (beta chain) was documented in a study of graft-versus-host responses after intestinal transplantation. J gave up 16 bases and V 5 bases, and 7 bases lay outside the gene matches. CDR1 and CDR2 from the germline V gene are MNHEY and SVGAGI. This CDR3 has 12 residues. The protocol was immunoSEQ multiplex PCR, while the TCRdb copy is restricted to in-frame clones and leaves out a portion. The sample includes tens of thousands of clones, 94% seen only once; the top ten take approximately 0.19%. Concerning this clone: What it recognizes is unknown.

The chain couples TRBV6-5 to TRBJ1-6, with TRBD1 matching 8 bases. This material consisted of unstimulated CD4+ T cells sorted from spleen or lymph node cells, taken before transplant. The clonotype comes from a human donor who was the organ donor for an intestinal transplant. The CDR3 DNA reads TGTGCCAGCAGTCCCCAGACAGGGGTTCTCCACTTT. Amino acid sequence: CASSPQTGVLHF.